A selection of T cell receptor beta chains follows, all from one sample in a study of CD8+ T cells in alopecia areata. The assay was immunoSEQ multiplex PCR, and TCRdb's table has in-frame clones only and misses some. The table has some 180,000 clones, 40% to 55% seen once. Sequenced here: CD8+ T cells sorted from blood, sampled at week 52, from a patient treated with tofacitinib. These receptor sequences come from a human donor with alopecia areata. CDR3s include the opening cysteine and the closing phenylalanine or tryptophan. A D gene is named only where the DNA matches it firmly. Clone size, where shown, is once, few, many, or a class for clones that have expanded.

CDR3: CASSERGRSGYTF; DNA: TGTGCCAGCAGTGAACGGGGGAGAAGTGGCTACACCTTC; D: NA; J: TRBJ1-2; V: TRBV2; size: few
CDR3: CASSLQGGNTEAFF; DNA: TGTGCCAGCAGTTTACAAGGGGGCAACACTGAAGCTTTCTTT; D: TRBD1; J: TRBJ1-1; V: TRBV7-8; size: NA
CDR3: CASSLLTGANTEAFF; DNA: TGTGCCAGCAGCCTCCTGACAGGGGCGAACACTGAAGCTTTCTTT; D: TRBD1; J: TRBJ1-1; V: TRBV7-6; size: few
CDR3: CASSLGLAGLSTDTQYF; DNA: TGTGCCAGCAGCTTGGGGCTAGCGGGGCTTAGCACAGATACGCAGTATTTT; D: TRBD2; J: TRBJ2-3; V: TRBV5-8; size: few
CDR3: CSAHYGYTF; DNA: TGCAGTGCTCATTATGGCTACACCTTC; D: NA; J: TRBJ1-2; V: TRBV20-1; size: NA
CDR3: CASSSVPSNTEAFF; DNA: TGTGCCAGCAGCTCAGTCCCGTCGAACACTGAAGCTTTCTTT; D: NA; J: TRBJ1-1; V: TRBV13; size: NA
CDR3: CASSSFGYEQYF; DNA: TGTGCCAGCAGCAGTTTCGGGTACGAGCAGTACTTC; D: NA; J: TRBJ2-7; V: TRBV5-6; size: NA
CDR3: CASSQRSGGGNEQFF; DNA: TGCGCCAGCAGCCAAAGGAGCGGGGGGGGAAATGAGCAGTTCTTC; D: TRBD2; J: TRBJ2-1; V: TRBV4-3; size: NA
CDR3: CASSRGTWEGDEQFF; DNA: TGTGCCAGCAGCCGGGGTACCTGGGAGGGCGATGAGCAGTTCTTC; D: TRBD2; J: TRBJ2-1; V: TRBV7-2; size: few
CDR3: CASSYSRGGEYSPLHF; DNA: TGTGCCAGCAGTTACTCGAGAGGGGGCGAGTATTCACCCCTCCACTTT; D: TRBD1; J: TRBJ1-6; V: TRBV6-5; size: NA
CDR3: CASSLGVSYEQYF; DNA: TGTGCCAGCAGCTTGGGTGTCTCCTACGAGCAGTACTTC; D: NA; J: TRBJ2-7; V: TRBV5-4; size: NA
CDR3: CASSFMGQYEQYF; DNA: TGCGCCAGCAGCTTCATGGGACAATACGAGCAGTACTTC; D: NA; J: TRBJ2-7; V: TRBV5-1; size: NA
CDR3: CSVGGQGPGDEQYF; DNA: TGCAGCGTGGGGGGACAGGGCCCTGGGGACGAGCAGTACTTC; D: TRBD1; J: TRBJ2-7; V: TRBV29-1; size: NA
CDR3: CASSPQPRQGGQPQHF; DNA: TGTGCCAGCAGTCCCCAACCTCGACAGGGAGGACAGCCCCAGCATTTT; D: TRBD1; J: TRBJ1-5; V: TRBV27; size: NA
CDR3: CASREDNTYGYTF; DNA: TGTGCCAGCAGAGAGGACAACACCTATGGCTACACCTTC; D: NA; J: TRBJ1-2; V: TRBV27; size: once
CDR3: CSVDSGYTF; DNA: TGCAGCGTTGACAGTGGCTACACCTTC; D: NA; J: TRBJ1-2; V: TRBV29-1; size: NA
CDR3: CAISEGFDTQYF; DNA: TGTGCCATCAGTGAAGGGTTTGATACGCAGTATTTT; D: NA; J: TRBJ2-3; V: TRBV10-3; size: NA
CDR3: CSVRTVNTEAFF; DNA: TGCAGCGTTAGGACGGTGAACACTGAAGCTTTCTTT; D: NA; J: TRBJ1-1; V: TRBV29-1; size: NA
CDR3: CASSSLWQGRNTEAFF; DNA: TGTGCCAGCAGCTCCTTATGGCAGGGAAGGAACACTGAAGCTTTCTTT; D: NA; J: TRBJ1-1; V: TRBV5-6; size: NA
CDR3: CASSPRLTLRVDEQFF; DNA: TGTGCCAGCAGCCCCCGTTTGACTCTCCGTGTCGATGAGCAGTTCTTC; D: NA; J: TRBJ2-1; V: TRBV7-9; size: many
CDR3: CASSDPAGGGETQYF; DNA: TGTGCCAGCAGCGACCCCGCGGGGGGGGGAGAGACCCAGTACTTC; D: TRBD2; J: TRBJ2-5; V: TRBV5-6; size: NA
CDR3: CASSYSEEWYGYTF; DNA: TGTGCCAGCAGTTACTCAGAGGAGTGGTATGGCTACACCTTC; D: NA; J: TRBJ1-2; V: TRBV6-5; size: few
CDR3: CASSMTGWATEAFF; DNA: TGTGCCAGCAGTATGACAGGGTGGGCCACTGAAGCTTTCTTT; D: TRBD1; J: TRBJ1-1; V: TRBV27; size: NA
CDR3: CASSSIPGSNTDTQYF; DNA: TGTGCCAGCAGCTCAATCCCCGGATCGAACACAGATACGCAGTATTTT; D: NA; J: TRBJ2-3; V: TRBV7-9; size: few
CDR3: CASSQEAPVGGAETQYF; DNA: TGTGCCAGCAGCCAAGAAGCCCCAGTGGGGGGGGCAGAGACCCAGTACTTC; D: NA; J: TRBJ2-5; V: TRBV4-2; size: few